Sequencing of this T cell receptor beta chain was carried out in a study of cytomegalovirus exposure and HLA in healthy donors. Study in general: Earlier, about 179 million T cells were analyzed, and some 120 million unique TCR beta sequences were found among them. Genotyping of more than 300 donors showed that 80% to 90% belonged to the Caucasian-associated ancestry cluster.

The CDR3 length is 17 residues. Germline V gives CDR1 SGHAT, CDR2 FQNNGV. V gave up 5 bases and J gave up 5 bases; unmatched junction bases: 11. A word on this clone: Its target is not known.

Amplification used 60 Vbeta primers and 13 Jbeta primers. TCRdb keeps only in-frame clones here, not all; method: immunoSEQ multiplex PCR. The sample contains about 120,000 clones, 70% to 80% of which appear only once. Study outcomes and limitations: In a later analysis, 17,000 or so TCR beta sequences were associated with HLA alleles at 0.05 false discovery rate.

What was sequenced was PBMCs. The sequence was collected from a woman aged 40 to 50 in good health and CMV-seropositive. The rearrangement links TRBV11-2 to TRBJ1-4; the match to TRBD1 covers 10 bases. Here the CDR3 reads CASSLGTRTGGNEKLFF. CDR3 sequence (DNA): TGTGCCAGCAGCCTAGGAACCCGGACAGGGGGGAATGAAAAACTGTTTTTT.